The 27 T cell receptor beta chains below come from one sample, sequenced in a study of T-cell memory formation after mild COVID-19. One entry per CDR3 protein, called by TCRdb with MiXCR from the 5' RACE reads. In the table there are a few hundred thousand distinct CDR3 sequences, around 8% of which are singletons. Source material: PBMCs or a T cell subset sorted from them (not recorded which). Every receptor here comes from a young man who had mild COVID-19 (a few samples of this study predate the infection). Cell type and time point are not known.

In this sample, this clonotype turned up a few times. The rearrangement joins TRBV4-1 to TRBJ2-3; TRBD2 might be the D (7 bases). V dropped 1 base and J dropped 5 bases, with 19 bases sitting between them. CDR3 length equals 17 residues. Germline CDR1 and CDR2: MGHRA and YSYEKL. The CDR3, as DNA: TGCGCCAGCAGCCAAGTTTTAGGGGGGGCTCGCGTAGATACGCAGTATTTT. Amino acid sequence: CASSQVLGGARVDTQYF.

This clonotype occurred a few times. The CDR3 bases are TGTGCCAGCACCCCGAGGAGGGCAAACTATGGCTACACCTTC. Translating gives CASTPRRANYGYTF. The rearrangement joins TRBV2 to TRBJ1-2; D is unresolved. Germline CDR1 reads SNHLY; CDR2 reads FYNNEI. V was shortened by 7 bases and J by 2 bases, with 14 bases between the two germline ends. The CDR3 runs to 14 residues.

This clonotype was counted a few times. The chain joins TRBV3-2 to TRBJ2-2; the table's D gene call, TRBD1, was not cross checked with the DNA. TRBV3-2 has pseudogene status. The CDR3 is 17 amino acids. In DNA form, the CDR3 reads TGTGCCAGCAGCCAACCCGGACAGGGGTCGGACACCGGGGAGCTGTTTTTT. Translating it yields CASSQPGQGSDTGELFF.

The V and J genes are TRBV7-2 and TRBJ2-5; 8 bases fit TRBD2. Trimming removed 2 bases from V and 2 bases from J; junction bases left unmatched: 4. The CDR3 length is 15 residues. Per the germline V gene, CDR1 is SGHTA and CDR2 is FQGNSA. DNA for the CDR3: TGTGCCAGCAGCTTACAGCGGGGGAGACAAGAGACCCAGTACTTC. Residues: CASSLQRGRQETQYF.

This sequence joins TRBV6-5 and TRBJ1-2; the match to TRBD1 covers 7 bases. This CDR3 comprises 12 residues. Germline V gene lookup returns CDR1 MNHEY and CDR2 SVGAGI. J gave up 13 bases and V 4 bases, and 9 bases lay outside the gene matches. This CDR3 reads CASSLWTGPLTF. The CDR3 DNA sequence: TGTGCCAGCAGTTTGTGGACAGGACCTCTCACCTTC.

V and J are TRBV2 and TRBJ2-5; tentative D call: TRBD2 (6 bases). V lost 7 bases, J lost 4 bases, and 10 bases lay in between. The CDR3 contains 12 residues. CDR1 SNHLY and CDR2 FYNNEI come from the germline V gene. In DNA, the CDR3 is TGTGCCAGCAATGGAGCGGGAGAGACCCAGTACTTC. Translated: CASNGAGETQYF.

This clonotype was recorded a few times. The V and J genes are TRBV18 and TRBJ2-1; no clear D gene. The germline V and J ends were trimmed by 1 base and 8 bases, with 15 bases remaining between them. The CDR3 spans 15 residues. Germline V CDR1 and CDR2: KGHSH, LQKENI. The CDR3 nucleotides are TGTGCCAGCTCACCACTCTCCGGAATTCTCGATGAGCAGTTCTTC. This translates into CASSPLSGILDEQFF.

The rearrangement joins TRBV4-3 to TRBJ1-1; the match to TRBD1 covers 9 bases. CDR3 length: 15 amino acids. Germline V gives CDR1 LGHNA, CDR2 YSLEER. The V and J ends lost 4 bases and 4 bases, in that order; junction bases with no gene match: 7. The CDR3 spells CASSREQGALTEAFF. In nucleotides, the CDR3 is TGCGCCAGCAGCCGTGAACAGGGGGCCCTCACTGAAGCTTTCTTT.

This clonotype was seen more than once but under ten times. V and J are TRBV6-5 and TRBJ2-3; D uncertain. The ends were cut back, 0 bases at V and 2 bases at J, with 6 bases in the middle. CDR1 is MNHEY and CDR2 is SVGAGI in the germline V gene. This CDR3 is built from 14 residues. CDR3 sequence: CASSYSSLTDTQYF. CDR3 DNA: TGTGCCAGCAGTTACTCATCCCTCACAGATACGCAGTATTTT.

The rearrangement uses TRBV29-1 and TRBJ2-7, with D perhaps given as TRBD1 or TRBD2 (5 bases each). The CDR3 spans 11 residues. Germline lookup yields CDR1 SQVTM and CDR2 ANQGSEA. With 7 bases removed from V and 4 bases from J, the gap between germline ends came to 11 bases. DNA of the CDR3: TGCAGCGCCGGGACGGCATACGAGCAGTACGTC. The encoded protein is CSAGTAYEQYV.

This clonotype was seen a handful of times. V usage is TRBV4-1 and J usage is TRBJ1-2; D is possibly TRBD1 (5 bases). The CDR3 has 14 amino acids. Trimming cost V 2 bases and J 1 base, with 8 bases left between them. Per germline, CDR1 MGHRA and CDR2 YSYEKL. The DNA for the CDR3 is TGCGCCAGCAGCCAATCGCAGGGTAACTATGGCTACACCTTC. The encoded protein is CASSQSQGNYGYTF.

This clonotype came up many times. This chain connects TRBV14 to TRBJ1-5; D not resolved. This CDR3 is 13 amino acids long. Germline values: CDR1 SGHDN, CDR2 FVKESK. Trimming cost V 3 bases and J 6 bases, with 9 bases left between them. CDR3: CASSQGEGQPQHF. The DNA of the CDR3 is TGTGCCAGCAGCCAGGGAGAAGGTCAGCCCCAGCATTTT. Combining the CDR3 with reference TRBV14 and TRBJ1-5 gives the whole variable domain EAGVTQFPSHSVIEKGQTVTLRCDPISGHDNLYWYRRVMGKEIKFLLHFVKESKQDESGMPNNRFLAERTGGTYSTLKVQPAELEDSGVYFCASSQGEGQPQHFGDGTRLSIL.

The genes are TRBV7-2 and TRBJ2-1; a weak D match, TRBD2 (6 bases). This CDR3 is built from 15 residues. Germline-derived CDR1 and CDR2 are SGHTA and FQGNSA. Trimming took 3 bases from V and 6 from J, leaving 15 bases between them. The DNA of the CDR3 is TGTGCCAGCAGCTTGGTCGGGACGGAGGGCAATGAGCAGTTCTTC. Protein sequence: CASSLVGTEGNEQFF.

The rearrangement joins TRBV6-2 or TRBV6-3 to TRBJ2-3; 12 nucleotides align to TRBD1. The germline CDR1 and CDR2 sequences are MNHEY and SVGEGT. This CDR3 region has 16 residues. V shed 6 bases and J 6 bases; nucleotides not matched to a gene: 10. Here the CDR3 reads CASSARDRGRGDTQYF. The DNA for the CDR3 is TGTGCCAGCAGCGCCAGGGACAGGGGGCGCGGGGATACGCAGTATTTT.

The V gene is TRBV6-1, the J gene TRBJ2-3; tentative D call: TRBD2 (6 bases). This CDR3 has 14 amino acids. The germline CDR1 and CDR2 sequences are MNHNS and SASEGT. The ends were cut back, 8 bases at V and 6 bases at J, with 18 bases in the middle. Here the CDR3 reads CASGRMVGWDTQYF. CDR3 coding DNA: TGTGCCAGCGGGAGGATGGTGGGGTGGGATACGCAGTATTTT.

This clonotype was seen a few times. The chain carries TRBV5-1 and TRBJ2-7, with 9 bases fitting TRBD1. This CDR3 spans 15 amino acids. With V trimmed by 5 bases and J by 6 bases, 12 bases remained unmatched. The germline gives CDR1 SGHRS, CDR2 YFSETQ. CDR3 sequence: CASSDPGTGFGEQYF. The CDR3 DNA sequence: TGCGCCAGCAGTGACCCCGGGACAGGGTTCGGCGAGCAGTACTTC.

This clonotype has just a few counts. The genes are TRBV12-3 or TRBV12-4 and TRBJ1-3; no clear D. The CDR3 sequence is 13 residues long. Trimming removed 6 bases at V and 3 bases at J, with 9 bases between. The CDR3 region is CASRKDIGNTIYF. The DNA of the CDR3 is TGTGCCAGCAGAAAAGACATTGGAAACACCATATATTTT.

This clonotype was observed a handful of times. J is TRBJ2-7 and V is TRBV20-1; 7 bases match TRBD1. Trimming at V came to 6 bases and at J to 3 bases, leaving 5 bases not matched to a gene. Germline assignment: CDR1 DFQATT and CDR2 SNEGSKA (reference sequence). The CDR3 has 12 amino acids. The CDR3 sequence is CSATGLLYEQYF. The CDR3 DNA reads as TGCAGTGCGACAGGGCTCCTCTACGAGCAGTACTTC.

This clonotype was seen a few times. The chain joins TRBV11-3 to TRBJ2-2; D is perhaps TRBD1 (5 bases). The V gene lost 2 bases and the J gene lost 6 bases, with 10 bases spanning the gap. The CDR3 contains 14 residues. Germline CDR1 SGHNT, CDR2 YENEEA. In nucleotides, the CDR3 is TGTGCCAGCAGCTTAAGGGGAAATGCCGGGGAGCTGTTTTTT. Protein sequence: CASSLRGNAGELFF. The full variable domain, completed using reference TRBV11-3 and TRBJ2-2, is EAGVVQSPRYKIIEKKQPVAFWCNPISGHNTLYWYLQNLGQGPELLIRYENEEAVDDSQLPKDRFSAERLKGVDSTLKIQPAELGDSAVYLCASSLRGNAGELFFGEGSRLTVL.

This clonotype was observed a few times. The chain carries TRBV7-2 and TRBJ1-3, with D perhaps matching TRBD1 (6 bases). The CDR3 covers 16 residues. V was shortened by 2 bases and J by 3 bases, with 14 bases between the two germline ends. Germline V CDR1 and CDR2: SGHTA, FQGNSA. CDR3 residues: CASSLWGGGNGNTIYF. The DNA for the CDR3 is TGTGCCAGCAGCTTATGGGGGGGCGGTAATGGAAACACCATATATTTT.

This clonotype appeared a few times. The chain links TRBV7-9 to TRBJ2-3; 7 bases align to TRBD1. The CDR3 has 15 amino acids. The ends lost 5 bases at V and 1 base at J; junction bases unmatched: 6. From germline, CDR1 is SEHNR and CDR2 FQNEAQ (reference sequence). The CDR3 sequence: CASSLDRAGTDTQYF. CDR3 nucleotide sequence: TGTGCCAGCAGCCTCGACAGGGCAGGCACAGATACGCAGTATTTT.

The V call is TRBV12-3 or TRBV12-4, the J call TRBJ2-4; TRBD2 agrees at 8 bases. This CDR3 contains 14 residues. J gave up 5 bases and V 8 bases, and 8 bases lay outside the gene matches. CDR3 loop: CASAPGLGENIQYF. For the CDR3, the DNA is TGTGCCAGCGCGCCGGGACTAGGGGAAAACATTCAGTACTTC.

The sample holds a few counts of this clonotype. The gene calls are TRBV11-2 and TRBJ2-2, with TRBD1 matching 8 bases. The CDR3 extends over 14 amino acids. V shed 5 bases, J shed 11 bases, and the junction held 10 bases outside the gene matches. Germline V gene data show CDR1 as SGHAT and CDR2 as FQNNGV. The CDR3 DNA follows: TGTGCCAGCAGCACACCCTCAGGGGGCGGAGAGCTGTTTTTT. Translated: CASSTPSGGGELFF.

This clonotype was counted between two and nine times. This chain uses TRBV9 with TRBJ2-5; D possibly corresponds to TRBD1 (5 bases). The CDR3 is made up of 15 amino acids. Germline CDR1 and CDR2: SGDLS and YYNGEE. The ends were cut back, 0 bases at V and 1 base at J, with 10 bases in the middle. CDR3 protein: CASSVAGALQETQYF. Written as DNA, the CDR3 is TGTGCCAGCAGCGTAGCTGGGGCACTCCAAGAGACCCAGTACTTC.

The table lists this clonotype with a few counts. The chain combines TRBV5-1 with TRBJ2-3; weak D call: TRBD2 (5 bases). The CDR3 runs to 16 residues. Germline loops: CDR1 SGHRS, CDR2 YFSETQ. V gave up 2 bases and J gave up 0 bases, with 13 bases separating them. The DNA for the CDR3 is TGCGCCAGCAGCTTAAATAGCGTAGGTAGCACAGATACGCAGTATTTT. It specifies CASSLNSVGSTDTQYF.

This clonotype showed up many times. This sequence joins TRBV24-1 and TRBJ2-2; D gene ambiguous. Germline V gives CDR1 KGHDR, CDR2 SFDVKD. CDR3 size: 15 residues. Trimming cost V 2 bases and J 4 bases, with 10 bases left between them. CDR3 sequence (DNA): TGTGCCACCAGTGATTCATCTTCCTTCACCGGGGAGCTGTTTTTT. Protein: CATSDSSSFTGELFF.

Comments on this clonotype: Being one base from a much bigger clone, this may be a read error. The V gene is TRBV4-1, the J gene TRBJ2-7; 8 bases line up with TRBD1. The germline V gene has CDR1 MGHRA and CDR2 YSYEKL. This CDR3 has 15 residues. V dropped 4 bases and J dropped 4; count of bases not matched to a gene: 9. CDR3 in amino acids: CASSPHRDRYYEQYF. The CDR3 coding sequence is TGCGCCAGCAGCCCCCACCGGGACAGGTATTACGAGCAGTACTTC.